The 17 T cell receptor beta chains below come from one sample, sequenced in a study of blood T cell repertoires in COVID-19. Sequenced by immunoSEQ multiplex PCR; TCRdb stores in-frame clones only, minus some. The table records 200,000 to 250,000 clones, 85% to 90% of them present only once. Sequencing used PBMCs or T cells enriched from blood (not recorded which). These receptors all stem from a man in his forties who had recovered from COVID-19.

This clone showed up just once. V usage is TRBV5-1 and J usage is TRBJ2-3; 11 bases are a match to TRBD2. This CDR3 is 16 amino acids long. The junction had 4 bases not matched to a gene; V was cut back by 3 bases and J by 1 base. From germline, CDR1 is SGHRS and CDR2 YFSETQ. DNA for the CDR3: TGCGCCAGCAGCTCCTTAGCGGGAGGGCGCACAGATACGCAGTATTTT. Translated: CASSSLAGGRTDTQYF.

The J gene is TRBJ1-6, the V gene TRBV9; D is uncertain. Trimming pared 3 bases from V and 3 bases from J, leaving 13 bases between. The CDR3 consists of 16 residues. Germline V CDR1 and CDR2: SGDLS, YYNGEE. Here the CDR3 DNA reads TGTGCCAGCAGCGCGGTAGCAAACCGCTATAATTCACCCCTCCACTTT. It translates to CASSAVANRYNSPLHF.

The chain carries TRBV19 and TRBJ2-3; 14 bases agree with TRBD2. V lost 6 bases and J lost 3; bases outside the gene matches: 8. The CDR3 sequence is 17 residues long. Germline CDR1 LNHDA, CDR2 SQIVND (reference sequence). The CDR3 coding sequence is TGTGCCAGTAGCAAGACCGGGACTAGCGGGAGAACAGATACGCAGTATTTT. It is translated as CASSKTGTSGRTDTQYF.

The rearrangement links TRBV12-3 or TRBV12-4 to TRBJ2-1; TRBD2 matches 9 bases. Trimming took 9 bases from V and 7 from J; bases not matched to a gene: 7. The CDR3 has 13 amino acids. This chain's CDR3 is CASMTSGFNEQFF. The CDR3 coding sequence is TGTGCCAGTATGACTAGCGGATTTAATGAGCAGTTCTTC.

The chain couples TRBV27 to TRBJ2-1; 15 nucleotides match TRBD2. Trimming cost V 5 bases and J 2 bases; bases outside gene matches: 10. Germline V lookup: CDR1 MNHEY, CDR2 SMNVEV (reference sequence). The CDR3 consists of 19 residues. CDR3 bases: TGTGCCAGCAGTCGACGGACTAGCGGGGGGGCCGTGGCCTACAATGAGCAGTTCTTC. Translation gives CASSRRTSGGAVAYNEQFF.

This rearrangement joins TRBV24-1 to TRBJ1-2; TRBD1 aligns across 9 bases. After removal of 9 bases from V and 3 bases from J, the junction contained 13 bases not matched to a gene. This CDR3 comprises 16 residues. Germline CDR1 reads KGHDR; CDR2 reads SFDVKD. CDR3 nucleotide sequence: TGTGCCACCCCATTAATCTGGGACAGGGCTCACTATGGCTACACCTTC. Amino acids: CATPLIWDRAHYGYTF.

The chain couples TRBV4-1 to TRBJ2-5; TRBD1 agrees at 7 bases. Per germline, CDR1 MGHRA and CDR2 YSYEKL. The length of the CDR3 is 15 residues. The trim removed 3 bases at V and 4 bases at J, leaving 8 bases unmatched. CDR3 nucleotides: TGCGCCAGCAGCCAGTATGGGACAGAAGGAGAGACCCAGTACTTC. Translated: CASSQYGTEGETQYF.

The chain has TRBV6-1 and TRBJ2-5; 9 bases agree with TRBD1. This CDR3 region has 16 residues. Germline V gene sequence: CDR1 MNHNS, CDR2 SASEGT. Trimming took 2 bases from V and 1 from J; bases not matched to a gene: 5. The CDR3 DNA sequence: TGTGCCAGCAGTGAATCACCGACAGGGGGCCAAGAGACCCAGTACTTC. It codes for CASSESPTGGQETQYF.

This chain joins TRBV5-6 and TRBJ1-1; 8 nucleotides line up with TRBD1. CDR3 length: 18 amino acids. With V trimmed by 0 bases and J by 1 base, 11 bases remained unmatched. Germline loops: CDR1 SGHDT, CDR2 YYEEEE. DNA for the CDR3: TGTGCCAGCAGCTTGGGTCCAGGGGGCTCCGGAGCGAACACTGAAGCTTTCTTT. This codes for CASSLGPGGSGANTEAFF. Full variable domain (remainder filled in from reference TRBV5-6 and TRBJ1-1): DAGVTQSPTHLIKTRGQQVTLRCSPKSGHDTVSWYQQALGQGPQFIFQYYEEEERQRGNFPDRFSGHQFPNYSSELNVNALLLGDSALYLCASSLGPGGSGANTEAFFGQGTRLTVV.

This clone has more than one count but fewer than ten. The rearrangement joins TRBV7-2 to TRBJ2-1; 13 nucleotides align to TRBD2. V shed 5 bases, J shed 10 bases, and the junction held 8 bases outside the gene matches. There are 15 residues in the CDR3. Germline CDR1 reads SGHTA; CDR2 reads FQGNSA. CDR3 protein: CASSTGLAGPREQFF. CDR3 in DNA: TGTGCCAGCAGCACGGGACTAGCGGGGCCTCGGGAGCAGTTCTTC.

The chain couples TRBV5-6 to TRBJ1-2, with 11 bases lining up with TRBD1. This CDR3 spans 15 amino acids. The V gene's germline CDR1 is SGHDT and CDR2 YYEEEE. J was trimmed by 8 bases and V by 4 bases; bases with no gene match: 10. The chain's CDR3 is CASSTGQGATWGYTF. The DNA for the CDR3 is TGTGCCAGCAGCACTGGACAGGGGGCGACGTGGGGCTACACCTTC.

V and J are TRBV11-2 and TRBJ2-3; D not certain. The V end lost 5 bases, the J end lost 0 bases, and 18 bases lay between the germline ends. The CDR3 has 17 residues. CDR1 and CDR2 (germline): SGHAT, FQNNGV. The CDR3 loop reads CASSLGSSTFSTDTQYF. CDR3 nucleotides: TGTGCCAGCAGCCTAGGGTCATCAACTTTCAGCACAGATACGCAGTATTTT.

The chain joins TRBV2 to TRBJ2-7; D possibly corresponds to TRBD2 (5 bases). This CDR3 spans 13 amino acids. Trimming removed 7 bases from V and 1 base from J, with 11 bases in between. Germline V CDR1 and CDR2: SNHLY, FYNNEI. The CDR3 loop is CASNIPGSYEQYF. CDR3 sequence (DNA): TGTGCCAGCAATATCCCGGGGTCCTACGAGCAGTACTTC.

Only one count was recorded for this clone. V usage is TRBV5-4 and J usage is TRBJ1-1, with D unresolved. Germline CDR1 is SGHNT and CDR2 is YYREEE (reference sequence). Trimming cost V 3 bases and J 6 bases, with 9 bases left between them. The CDR3 spans 12 residues. The CDR3 is CASSSPTSEAFF. The CDR3, as DNA: TGTGCCAGCAGCTCACCGACTTCTGAAGCTTTCTTT.

This clone was seen a single time. The CDR3 sequence is CASSLSSGNTIYF. Here the CDR3 DNA reads TGTGCCAGCTCACTCTCCTCTGGAAACACCATATATTTT. The chain links TRBV18 to TRBJ1-3, with unresolved D. The CDR3 sequence is 13 residues long. Germline V CDR1 and CDR2: KGHSH, LQKENI. V lost 4 bases, J lost 0 bases, and 4 bases lay in between.

The chain couples TRBV27 to TRBJ2-1; a possible D gene is TRBD1 (6 bases). The CDR3 is made up of 13 amino acids. Trimming cost V 4 bases and J 5 bases, with 9 bases left between them. CDR1 and CDR2 (germline): MNHEY, SMNVEV (reference sequence). CDR3 DNA sequence: TGTGCCAGCAGTTGGGGGCCGAACAATGAGCAGTTCTTC. Its protein product is CASSWGPNNEQFF.

V usage is TRBV7-6 and J usage is TRBJ2-2; D is ambiguous. This CDR3 region has 14 residues. CDR1 and CDR2 (germline): SGHVS, FNYEAQ. The germline V and J ends were trimmed by 5 bases and 5 bases, with 12 bases remaining between them. CDR3 residues: CASSPSRTTGELFF. CDR3 DNA sequence: TGTGCCAGCAGCCCATCCCGTACTACCGGGGAGCTGTTTTTT.